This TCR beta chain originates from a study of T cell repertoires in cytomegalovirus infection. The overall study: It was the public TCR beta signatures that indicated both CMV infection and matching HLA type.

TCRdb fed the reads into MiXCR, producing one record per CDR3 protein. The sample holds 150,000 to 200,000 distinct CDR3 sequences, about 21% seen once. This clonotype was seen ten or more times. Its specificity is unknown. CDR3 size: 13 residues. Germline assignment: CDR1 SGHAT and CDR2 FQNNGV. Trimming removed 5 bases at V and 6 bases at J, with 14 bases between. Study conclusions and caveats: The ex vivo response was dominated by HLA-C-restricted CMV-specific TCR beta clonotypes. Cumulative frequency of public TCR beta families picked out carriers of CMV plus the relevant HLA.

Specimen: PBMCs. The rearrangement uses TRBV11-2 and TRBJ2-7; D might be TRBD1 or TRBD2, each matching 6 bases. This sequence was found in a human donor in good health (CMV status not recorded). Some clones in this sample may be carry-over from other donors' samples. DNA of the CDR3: TGTGCCAGCAGCCGTCAACAGGGAGGCGAGCAGTACTTC. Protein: CASSRQQGGEQYF. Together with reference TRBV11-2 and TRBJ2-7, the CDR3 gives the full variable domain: EAGVAQSPRYKIIEKRQSVAFWCNPISGHATLYWYQQILGQGPKLLIQFQNNGVVDDSQLPKDRFSAERLKGVDSTLKIQPAKLEDSAVYLCASSRQQGGEQYFGPGTRLTVT.